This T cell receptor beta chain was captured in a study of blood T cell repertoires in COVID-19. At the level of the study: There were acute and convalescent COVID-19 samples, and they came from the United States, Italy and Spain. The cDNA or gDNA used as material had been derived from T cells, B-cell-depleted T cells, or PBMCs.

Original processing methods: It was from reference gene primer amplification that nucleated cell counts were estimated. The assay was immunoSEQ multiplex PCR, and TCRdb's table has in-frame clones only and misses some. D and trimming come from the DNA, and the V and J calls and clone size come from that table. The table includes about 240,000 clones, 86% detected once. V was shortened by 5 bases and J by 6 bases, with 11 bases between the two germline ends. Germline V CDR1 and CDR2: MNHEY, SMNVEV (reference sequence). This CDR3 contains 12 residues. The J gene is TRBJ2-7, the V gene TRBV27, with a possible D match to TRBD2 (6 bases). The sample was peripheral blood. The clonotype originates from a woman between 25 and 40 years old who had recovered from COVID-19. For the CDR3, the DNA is TGTGCCAGCAGTCAAGCGGGCCTCGAGCAGTACTTC. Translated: CASSQAGLEQYF.